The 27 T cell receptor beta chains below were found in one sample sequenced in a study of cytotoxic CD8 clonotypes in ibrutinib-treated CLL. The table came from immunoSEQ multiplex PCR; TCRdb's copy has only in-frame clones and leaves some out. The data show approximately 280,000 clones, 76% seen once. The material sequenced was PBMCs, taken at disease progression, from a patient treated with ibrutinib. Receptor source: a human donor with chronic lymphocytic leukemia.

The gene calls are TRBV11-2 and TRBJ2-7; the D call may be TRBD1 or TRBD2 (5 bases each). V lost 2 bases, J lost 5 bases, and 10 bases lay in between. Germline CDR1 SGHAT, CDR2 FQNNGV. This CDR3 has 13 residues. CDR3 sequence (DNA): TGTGCCAGCAGCTTAAGGGGACCCCACGAGCAGTACTTC. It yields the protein CASSLRGPHEQYF.

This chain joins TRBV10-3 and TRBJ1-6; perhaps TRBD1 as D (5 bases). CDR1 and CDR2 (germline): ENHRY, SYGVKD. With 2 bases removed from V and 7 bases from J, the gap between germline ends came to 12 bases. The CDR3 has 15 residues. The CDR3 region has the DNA TGTGCCATCAGTGAGGACAGAAAAAGCAATTCACCCCTCCACTTT. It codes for CAISEDRKSNSPLHF.

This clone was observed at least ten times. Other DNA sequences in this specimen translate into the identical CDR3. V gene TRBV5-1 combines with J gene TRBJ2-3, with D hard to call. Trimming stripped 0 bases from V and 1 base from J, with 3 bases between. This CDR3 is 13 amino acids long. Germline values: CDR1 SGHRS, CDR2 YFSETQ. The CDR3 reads CASSLGGTDTQYF. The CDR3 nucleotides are TGCGCCAGCAGCTTGGGGGGCACAGATACGCAGTATTTT.

The CDR3 reads CASSQVSSGIQETQYF. The DNA for the CDR3 is TGCGCCAGCAGCCAAGTATCAAGCGGAATCCAAGAGACCCAGTACTTC. The V call is TRBV4-1, the J call TRBJ2-5, with D possibly matching TRBD2 (5 bases). This CDR3 is 16 amino acids long. Germline lookup yields CDR1 MGHRA and CDR2 YSYEKL. The V and J ends lost 1 base and 1 base respectively, with 13 bases between them.

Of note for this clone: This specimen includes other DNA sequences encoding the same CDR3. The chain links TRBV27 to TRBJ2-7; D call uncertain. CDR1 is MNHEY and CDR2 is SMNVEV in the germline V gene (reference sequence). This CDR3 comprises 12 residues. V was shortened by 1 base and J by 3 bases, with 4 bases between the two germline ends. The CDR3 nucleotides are TGTGCCAGCAGTTTATTAGGCTACGAGCAGTACTTC. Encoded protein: CASSLLGYEQYF.

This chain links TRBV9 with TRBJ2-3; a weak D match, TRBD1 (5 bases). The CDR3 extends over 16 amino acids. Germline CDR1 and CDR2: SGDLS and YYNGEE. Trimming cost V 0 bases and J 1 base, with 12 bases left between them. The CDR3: CASSVGRDRGTDTQYF. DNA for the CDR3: TGTGCCAGCAGCGTAGGCAGGGATAGGGGCACAGATACGCAGTATTTT.

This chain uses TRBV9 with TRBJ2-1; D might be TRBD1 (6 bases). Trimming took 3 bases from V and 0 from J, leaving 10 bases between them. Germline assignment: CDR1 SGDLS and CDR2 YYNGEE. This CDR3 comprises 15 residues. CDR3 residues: CASSAGTISYNEQFF. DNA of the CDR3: TGTGCCAGCAGCGCCGGGACAATCTCCTACAATGAGCAGTTCTTC. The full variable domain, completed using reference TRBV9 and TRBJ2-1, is DSGVTQTPKHLITATGQRVTLRCSPRSGDLSVYWYQQSLDQGLQFLIQYYNGEERAKGNILERFSAQQFPDLHSELNLSSLELGDSALYFCASSAGTISYNEQFFGPGTRLTVL.

The CDR3 reads CASSLGGGSYNEQFF. The CDR3 coding sequence is TGTGCCAGCAGCTTAGGCGGAGGCTCCTACAATGAGCAGTTCTTC. The chain uses TRBV13 and TRBJ2-1; a weak D match, TRBD2 (5 bases). CDR1 PRHDT and CDR2 FYEKMQ come from the germline V gene (reference sequence). V dropped 0 bases and J dropped 0 bases, with 6 bases sitting between them. This CDR3 is 15 amino acids long.

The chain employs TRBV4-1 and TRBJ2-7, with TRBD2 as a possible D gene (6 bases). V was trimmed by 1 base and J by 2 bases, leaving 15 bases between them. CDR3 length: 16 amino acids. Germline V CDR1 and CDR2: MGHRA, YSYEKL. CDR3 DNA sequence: TGCGCCAGCAGCCAAGTGGCGGCGGGGTCCCCCTACGAGCAGTACTTC. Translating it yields CASSQVAAGSPYEQYF.

CDR3 DNA: TGTGCCAGCTACGGAGTTAATGAAAAACTGTTTTTT. Its translation: CASYGVNEKLFF. The chain recombines TRBV28 with TRBJ1-4; D is uncertain. The CDR3 runs to 12 residues. V was shortened by 8 bases and J by 4 bases, with 8 bases between the two germline ends. Germline lookup yields CDR1 MDHEN and CDR2 SYDVKM.

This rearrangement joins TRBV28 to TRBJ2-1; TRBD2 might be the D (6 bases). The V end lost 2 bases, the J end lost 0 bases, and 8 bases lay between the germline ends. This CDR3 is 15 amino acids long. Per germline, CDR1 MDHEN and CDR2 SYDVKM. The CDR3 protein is CASSLAGPSYNEQFF. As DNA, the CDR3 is TGTGCCAGCAGTTTAGCGGGGCCCTCCTACAATGAGCAGTTCTTC. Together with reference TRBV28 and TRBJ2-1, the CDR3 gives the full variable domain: DVKVTQSSRYLVKRTGEKVFLECVQDMDHENMFWYRQDPGLGLRLIYFSYDVKMKEKGDIPEGYSVSREKKERFSLILESASTNQTSMYLCASSLAGPSYNEQFFGPGTRLTVL.

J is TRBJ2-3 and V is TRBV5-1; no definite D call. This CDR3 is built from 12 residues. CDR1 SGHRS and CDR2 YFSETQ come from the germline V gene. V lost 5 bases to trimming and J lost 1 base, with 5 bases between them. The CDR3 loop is CASSIGTDTQYF. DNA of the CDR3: TGCGCCAGCAGTATCGGCACAGATACGCAGTATTTT.

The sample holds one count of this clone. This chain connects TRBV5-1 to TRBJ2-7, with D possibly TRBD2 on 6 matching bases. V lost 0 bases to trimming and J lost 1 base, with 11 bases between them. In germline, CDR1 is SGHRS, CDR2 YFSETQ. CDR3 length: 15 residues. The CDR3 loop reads CASSLAFAGSYEQYF. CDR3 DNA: TGCGCCAGCAGCTTGGCTTTTGCGGGATCCTACGAGCAGTACTTC.

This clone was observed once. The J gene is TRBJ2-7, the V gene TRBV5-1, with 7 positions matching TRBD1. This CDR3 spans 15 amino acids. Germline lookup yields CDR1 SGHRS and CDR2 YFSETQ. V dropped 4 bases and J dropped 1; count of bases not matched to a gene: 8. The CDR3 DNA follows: TGCGCCAGCAGCCTCTGGGACAGCCAATCCTACGAGCAGTACTTC. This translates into CASSLWDSQSYEQYF.

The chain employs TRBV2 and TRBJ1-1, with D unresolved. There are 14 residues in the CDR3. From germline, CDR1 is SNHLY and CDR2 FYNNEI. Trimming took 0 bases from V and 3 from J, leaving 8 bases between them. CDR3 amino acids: CASSEARVDTEAFF. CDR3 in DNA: TGTGCCAGCAGTGAAGCGCGGGTGGACACTGAAGCTTTCTTT.

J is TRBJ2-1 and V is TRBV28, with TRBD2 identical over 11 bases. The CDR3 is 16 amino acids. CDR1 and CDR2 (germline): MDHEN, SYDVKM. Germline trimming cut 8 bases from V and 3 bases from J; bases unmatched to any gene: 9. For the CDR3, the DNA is TGTGCCAGCGGGCATAGCGGGAGGGCCGTCTACAATGAGCAGTTCTTC. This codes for CASGHSGRAVYNEQFF. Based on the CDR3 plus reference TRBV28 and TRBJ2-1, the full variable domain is DVKVTQSSRYLVKRTGEKVFLECVQDMDHENMFWYRQDPGLGLRLIYFSYDVKMKEKGDIPEGYSVSREKKERFSLILESASTNQTSMYLCASGHSGRAVYNEQFFGPGTRLTVL.

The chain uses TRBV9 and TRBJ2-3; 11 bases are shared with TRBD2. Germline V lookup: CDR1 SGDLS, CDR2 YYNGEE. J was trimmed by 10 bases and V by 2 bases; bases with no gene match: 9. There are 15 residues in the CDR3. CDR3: CASSVAQGLAVAQYF. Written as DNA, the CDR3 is TGTGCCAGCAGCGTTGCCCAGGGACTAGCGGTAGCGCAGTATTTT.

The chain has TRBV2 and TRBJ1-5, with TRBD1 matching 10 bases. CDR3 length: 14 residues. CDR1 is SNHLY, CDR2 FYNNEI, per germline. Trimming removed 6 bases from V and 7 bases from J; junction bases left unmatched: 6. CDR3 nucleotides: TGTGCCAGCAGCTCAGGACAGGGGGGACAGCCCCAGCATTTT. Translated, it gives CASSSGQGGQPQHF. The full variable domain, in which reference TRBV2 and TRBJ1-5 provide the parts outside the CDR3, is EPEVTQTPSHQVTQMGQEVILRCVPISNHLYFYWYRQILGQKVEFLVSFYNNEISEKSEIFDDQFSVERPDGSNFTLKIRSTKLEDSAMYFCASSSGQGGQPQHFGDGTRLSIL.

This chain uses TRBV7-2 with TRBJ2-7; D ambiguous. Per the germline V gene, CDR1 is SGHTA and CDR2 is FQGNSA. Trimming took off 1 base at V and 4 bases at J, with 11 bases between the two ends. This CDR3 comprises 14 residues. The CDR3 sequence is CASSLEVGYYEQYF. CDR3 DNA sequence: TGTGCCAGCAGCTTAGAGGTGGGTTATTACGAGCAGTACTTC.

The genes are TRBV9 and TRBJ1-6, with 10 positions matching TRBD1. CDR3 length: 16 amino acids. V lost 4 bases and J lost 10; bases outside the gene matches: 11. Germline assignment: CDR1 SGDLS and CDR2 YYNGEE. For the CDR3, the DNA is TGTGCCAGCAGCCCCAGGAGGGACAGGGGCGAGTCACCCCTCCACTTT. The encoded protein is CASSPRRDRGESPLHF.

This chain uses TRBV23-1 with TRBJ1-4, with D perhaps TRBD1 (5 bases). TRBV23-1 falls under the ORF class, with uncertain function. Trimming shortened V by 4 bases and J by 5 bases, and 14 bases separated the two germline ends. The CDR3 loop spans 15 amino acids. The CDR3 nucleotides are TGCGCCAGCAGTCGGTACCGGGACGGAAATGAAAAACTGTTTTTT. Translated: CASSRYRDGNEKLFF.

The CDR3 sequence is CASSSTTAYYGYTF. Here the CDR3 DNA reads TGTGCCAGCAGTTCCACAACAGCCTACTATGGCTACACCTTC. The rearrangement uses TRBV6-1 and TRBJ1-2, with D uncertain. Trimming pared 5 bases from V and 3 bases from J, leaving 13 bases between. The CDR3 runs to 14 residues. Germline CDR1 is MNHNS and CDR2 is SASEGT.

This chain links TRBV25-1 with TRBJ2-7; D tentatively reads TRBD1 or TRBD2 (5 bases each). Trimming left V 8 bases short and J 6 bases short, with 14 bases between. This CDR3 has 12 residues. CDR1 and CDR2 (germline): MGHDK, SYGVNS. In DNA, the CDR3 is TGTGCCAGCGGGTGGGGGAAGGGCGAGCAGTACTTC. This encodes CASGWGKGEQYF.

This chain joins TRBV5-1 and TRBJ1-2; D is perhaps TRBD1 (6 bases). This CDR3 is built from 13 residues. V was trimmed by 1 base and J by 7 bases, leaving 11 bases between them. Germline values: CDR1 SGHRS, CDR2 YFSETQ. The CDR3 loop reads CASSLRAGAGYTF. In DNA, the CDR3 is TGCGCCAGCAGCTTGAGGGCAGGGGCTGGCTACACCTTC.

CDR3 sequence reads: CSVAGTGLNQPQHF. CDR3 bases: TGCAGCGTGGCCGGGACAGGGCTCAATCAGCCCCAGCATTTT. The chain carries TRBV29-1 and TRBJ1-5; 9 bases map to TRBD1. The length of the CDR3 is 14 residues. The germline CDR1 and CDR2 sequences are SQVTM and ANQGSEA. Trimming took 6 bases from V and 3 from J; bases not matched to a gene: 6.

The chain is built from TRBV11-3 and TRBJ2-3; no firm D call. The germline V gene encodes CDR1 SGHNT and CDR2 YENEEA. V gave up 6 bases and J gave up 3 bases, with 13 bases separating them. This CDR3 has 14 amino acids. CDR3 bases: TGTGCCAGCAGTGGGCGGCCCCTTACAGATACGCAGTATTTT. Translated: CASSGRPLTDTQYF.

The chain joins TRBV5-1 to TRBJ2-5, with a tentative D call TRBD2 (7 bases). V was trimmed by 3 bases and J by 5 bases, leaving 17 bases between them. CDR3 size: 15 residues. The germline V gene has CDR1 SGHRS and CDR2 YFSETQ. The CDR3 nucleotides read TGCGCCAGCAGCTCCCCCGGCCGGGGGGCGGAGACCCAGTACTTC. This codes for CASSSPGRGAETQYF.